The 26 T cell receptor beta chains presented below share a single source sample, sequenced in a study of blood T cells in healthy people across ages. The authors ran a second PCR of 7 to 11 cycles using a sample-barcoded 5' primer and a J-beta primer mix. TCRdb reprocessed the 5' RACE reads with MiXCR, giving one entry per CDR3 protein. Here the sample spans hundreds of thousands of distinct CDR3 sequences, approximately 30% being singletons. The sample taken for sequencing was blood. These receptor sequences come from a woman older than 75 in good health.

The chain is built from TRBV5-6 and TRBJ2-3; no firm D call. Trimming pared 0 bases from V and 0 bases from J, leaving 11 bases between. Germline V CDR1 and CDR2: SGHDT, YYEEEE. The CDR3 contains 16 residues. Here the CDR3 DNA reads TGTGCCAGCAGCTTGGATGGATCGGAGAGCACAGATACGCAGTATTTT. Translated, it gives CASSLDGSESTDTQYF. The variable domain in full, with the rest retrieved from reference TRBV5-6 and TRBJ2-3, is DAGVTQSPTHLIKTRGQQVTLRCSPKSGHDTVSWYQQALGQGPQFIFQYYEEEERQRGNFPDRFSGHQFPNYSSELNVNALLLGDSALYLCASSLDGSESTDTQYFGPGTRLTVL.

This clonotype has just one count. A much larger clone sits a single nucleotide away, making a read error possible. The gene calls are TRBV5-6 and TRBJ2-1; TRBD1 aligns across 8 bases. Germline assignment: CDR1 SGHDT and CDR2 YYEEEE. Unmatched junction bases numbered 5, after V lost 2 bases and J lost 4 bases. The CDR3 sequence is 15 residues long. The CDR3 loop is CASSFKWTGYNEQFF. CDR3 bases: TGTGCCAGCAGCTTTAAATGGACAGGGTACAATGAGCAGTTCTTC.

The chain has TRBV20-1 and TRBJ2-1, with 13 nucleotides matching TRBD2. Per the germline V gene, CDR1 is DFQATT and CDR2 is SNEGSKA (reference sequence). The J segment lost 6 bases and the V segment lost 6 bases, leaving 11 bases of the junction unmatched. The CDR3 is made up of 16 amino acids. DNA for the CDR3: TGCAGTGCCTACTCGACCACTAGCGGGAGGGTCAATGAGCAGTTCTTC. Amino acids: CSAYSTTSGRVNEQFF.

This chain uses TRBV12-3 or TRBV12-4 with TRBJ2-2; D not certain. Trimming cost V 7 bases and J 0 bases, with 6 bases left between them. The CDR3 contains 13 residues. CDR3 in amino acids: CASTETNTGELFF. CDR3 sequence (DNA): TGTGCCAGCACAGAAACGAACACCGGGGAGCTGTTTTTT.

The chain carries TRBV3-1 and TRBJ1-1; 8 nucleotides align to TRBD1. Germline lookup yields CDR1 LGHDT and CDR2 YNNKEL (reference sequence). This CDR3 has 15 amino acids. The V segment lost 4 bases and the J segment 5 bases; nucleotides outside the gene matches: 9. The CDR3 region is CASSPRTGRVTEAFF. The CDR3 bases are TGTGCCAGCAGCCCCCGGACAGGGAGGGTTACTGAAGCTTTCTTT.

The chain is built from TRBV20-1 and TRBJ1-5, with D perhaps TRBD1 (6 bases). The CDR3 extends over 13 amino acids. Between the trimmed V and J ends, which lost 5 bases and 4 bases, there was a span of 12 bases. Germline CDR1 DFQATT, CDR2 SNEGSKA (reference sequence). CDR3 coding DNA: TGCAGTGCTCTTGGACAGTTTAATCAGCCCCAGCATTTT. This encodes CSALGQFNQPQHF.

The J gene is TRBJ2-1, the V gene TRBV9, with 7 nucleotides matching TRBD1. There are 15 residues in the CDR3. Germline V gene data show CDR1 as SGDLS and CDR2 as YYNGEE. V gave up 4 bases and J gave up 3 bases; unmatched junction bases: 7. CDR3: CASSISGTVYNEQFF. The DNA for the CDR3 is TGTGCCAGCAGCATCTCCGGGACAGTCTACAATGAGCAGTTCTTC. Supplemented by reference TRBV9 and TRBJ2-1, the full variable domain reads DSGVTQTPKHLITATGQRVTLRCSPRSGDLSVYWYQQSLDQGLQFLIQYYNGEERAKGNILERFSAQQFPDLHSELNLSSLELGDSALYFCASSISGTVYNEQFFGPGTRLTVL.

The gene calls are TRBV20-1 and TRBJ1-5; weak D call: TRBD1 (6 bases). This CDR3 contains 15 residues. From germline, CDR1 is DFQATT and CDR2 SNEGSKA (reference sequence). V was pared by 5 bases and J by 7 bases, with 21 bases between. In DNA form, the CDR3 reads TGCAGTGCTGTCCGAAGTTCCAGGGGAACCCAGCCCCAGCATTTT. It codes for CSAVRSSRGTQPQHF.

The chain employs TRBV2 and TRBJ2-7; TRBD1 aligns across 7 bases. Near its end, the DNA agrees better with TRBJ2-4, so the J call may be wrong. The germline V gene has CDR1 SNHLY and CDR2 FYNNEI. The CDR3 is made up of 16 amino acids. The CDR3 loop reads CASSLTGIRAKNIQYF. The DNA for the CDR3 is TGTGCCAGCAGTCTGACAGGGATAAGGGCCAAAAACATTCAGTACTTC.

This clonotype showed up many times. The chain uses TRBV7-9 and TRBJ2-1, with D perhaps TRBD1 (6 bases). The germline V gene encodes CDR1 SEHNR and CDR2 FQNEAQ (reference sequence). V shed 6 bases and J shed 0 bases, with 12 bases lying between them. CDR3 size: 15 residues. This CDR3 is CASSHDRSSYNEQFF. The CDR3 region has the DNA TGTGCCAGCAGTCATGACAGGAGCTCCTACAATGAGCAGTTCTTC.

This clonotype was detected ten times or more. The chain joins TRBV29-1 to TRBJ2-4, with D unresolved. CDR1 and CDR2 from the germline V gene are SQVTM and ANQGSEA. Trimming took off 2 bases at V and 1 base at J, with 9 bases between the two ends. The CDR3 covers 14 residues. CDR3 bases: TGCAGCGTTGAATTGGGGTTGGCCAAAAACATTCAGTACTTC. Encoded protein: CSVELGLAKNIQYF.

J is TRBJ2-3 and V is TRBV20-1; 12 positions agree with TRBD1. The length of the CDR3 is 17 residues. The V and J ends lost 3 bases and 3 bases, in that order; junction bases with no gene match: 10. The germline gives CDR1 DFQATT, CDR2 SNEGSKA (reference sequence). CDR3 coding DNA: TGCAGTGCTAGTCCCATACCGGGACAGGGGGCGACAGATACGCAGTATTTT. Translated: CSASPIPGQGATDTQYF.

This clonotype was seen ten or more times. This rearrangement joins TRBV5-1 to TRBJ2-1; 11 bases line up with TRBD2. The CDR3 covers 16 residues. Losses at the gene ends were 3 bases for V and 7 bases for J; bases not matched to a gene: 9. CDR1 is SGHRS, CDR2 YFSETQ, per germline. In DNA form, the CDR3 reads TGCGCCAGCAGCTCCCCACTAGCGGGGGCGAGGAATGAGCAGTTCTTC. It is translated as CASSSPLAGARNEQFF.

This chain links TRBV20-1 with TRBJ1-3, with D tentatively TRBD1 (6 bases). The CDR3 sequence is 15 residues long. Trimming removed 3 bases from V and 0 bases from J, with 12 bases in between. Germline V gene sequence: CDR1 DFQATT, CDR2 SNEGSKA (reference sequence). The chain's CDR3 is CSARGTRSSGNTIYF. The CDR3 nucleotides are TGCAGTGCTAGGGGGACAAGGAGCTCTGGAAACACCATATATTTT.

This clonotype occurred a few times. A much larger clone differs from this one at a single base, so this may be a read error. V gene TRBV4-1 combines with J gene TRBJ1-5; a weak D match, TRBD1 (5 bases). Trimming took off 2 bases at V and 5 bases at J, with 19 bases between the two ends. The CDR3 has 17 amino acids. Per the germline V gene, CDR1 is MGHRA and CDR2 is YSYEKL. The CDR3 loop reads CASSQRESRGADQPQHF. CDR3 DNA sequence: TGCGCCAGCAGCCAAAGAGAGAGTAGGGGTGCCGATCAGCCCCAGCATTTT.

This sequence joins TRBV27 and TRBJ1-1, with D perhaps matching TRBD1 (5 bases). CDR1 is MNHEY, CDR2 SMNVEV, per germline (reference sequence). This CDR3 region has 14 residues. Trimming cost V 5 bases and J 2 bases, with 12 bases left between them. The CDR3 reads CASSPLQGNTEAFF. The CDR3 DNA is TGTGCCAGCAGTCCCCTTCAGGGAAACACTGAAGCTTTCTTT.

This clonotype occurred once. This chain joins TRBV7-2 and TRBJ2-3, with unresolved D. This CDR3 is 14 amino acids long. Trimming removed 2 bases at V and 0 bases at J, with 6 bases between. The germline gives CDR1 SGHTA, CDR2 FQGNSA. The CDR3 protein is CASSLIPSTDTQYF. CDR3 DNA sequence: TGTGCCAGCAGCTTAATCCCAAGCACAGATACGCAGTATTTT.

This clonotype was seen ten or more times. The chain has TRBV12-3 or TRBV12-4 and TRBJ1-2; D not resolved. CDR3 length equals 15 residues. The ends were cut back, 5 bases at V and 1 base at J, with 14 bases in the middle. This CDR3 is CASSETGSHNYGYTF. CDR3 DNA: TGTGCCAGCAGTGAAACCGGGAGCCATAACTATGGCTACACCTTC.

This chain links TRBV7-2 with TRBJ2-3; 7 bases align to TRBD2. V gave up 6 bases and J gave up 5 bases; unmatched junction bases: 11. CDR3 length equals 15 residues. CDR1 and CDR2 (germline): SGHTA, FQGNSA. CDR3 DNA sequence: TGTGCCAGCAGACTTGACTTAGCGGGTATAGATACGCAGTATTTT. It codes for CASRLDLAGIDTQYF.

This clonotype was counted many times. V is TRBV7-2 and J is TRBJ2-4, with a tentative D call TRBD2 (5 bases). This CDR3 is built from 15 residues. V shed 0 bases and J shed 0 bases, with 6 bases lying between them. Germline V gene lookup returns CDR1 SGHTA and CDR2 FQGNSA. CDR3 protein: CASSLAGLAKNIQYF. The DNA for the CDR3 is TGTGCCAGCAGCTTAGCTGGACTAGCCAAAAACATTCAGTACTTC.

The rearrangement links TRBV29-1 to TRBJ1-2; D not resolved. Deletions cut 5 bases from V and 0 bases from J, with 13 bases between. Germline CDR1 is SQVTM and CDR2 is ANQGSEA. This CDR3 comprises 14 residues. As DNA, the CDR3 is TGCAGCGTTTCGCATCCGCGCCCTAACTATGGCTACACCTTC. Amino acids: CSVSHPRPNYGYTF.

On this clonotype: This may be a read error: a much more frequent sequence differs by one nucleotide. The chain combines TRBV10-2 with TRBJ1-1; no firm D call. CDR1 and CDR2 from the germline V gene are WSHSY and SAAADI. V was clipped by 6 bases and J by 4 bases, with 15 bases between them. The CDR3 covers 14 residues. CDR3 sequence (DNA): TGCGCCAGCAGGGAGGACGGGAGAGGCACTGAAGCTTTCTTT. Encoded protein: CASREDGRGTEAFF.

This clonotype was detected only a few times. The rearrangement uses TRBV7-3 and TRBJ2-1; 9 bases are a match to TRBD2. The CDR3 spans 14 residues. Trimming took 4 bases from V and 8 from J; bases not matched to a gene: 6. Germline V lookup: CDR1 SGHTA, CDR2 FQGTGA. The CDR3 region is CASSSAGGIDEQFF. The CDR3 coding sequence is TGTGCCAGCAGCTCTGCGGGGGGGATCGATGAGCAGTTCTTC.

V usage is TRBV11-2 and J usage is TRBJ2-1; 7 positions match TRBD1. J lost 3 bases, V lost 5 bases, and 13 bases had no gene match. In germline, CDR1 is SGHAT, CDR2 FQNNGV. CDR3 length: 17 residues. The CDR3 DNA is TGTGCCAGCAGCACCCCCGGTAGGGGGCAGGTCTACAATGAGCAGTTCTTC. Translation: CASSTPGRGQVYNEQFF.

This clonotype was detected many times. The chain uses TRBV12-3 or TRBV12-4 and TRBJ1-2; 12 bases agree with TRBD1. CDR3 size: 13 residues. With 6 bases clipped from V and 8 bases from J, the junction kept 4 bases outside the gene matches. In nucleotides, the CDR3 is TGTGCCAGCAGCTTTGGGACAGGGGGCGGCTACACCTTC. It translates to CASSFGTGGGYTF.

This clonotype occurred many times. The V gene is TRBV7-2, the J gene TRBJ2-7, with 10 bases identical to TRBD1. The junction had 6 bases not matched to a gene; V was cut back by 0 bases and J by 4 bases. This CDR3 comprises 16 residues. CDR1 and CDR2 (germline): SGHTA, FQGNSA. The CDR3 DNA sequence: TGTGCCAGCAGCTTAGCCGTCACGGGACAGGGGTACGAGCAGTACTTC. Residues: CASSLAVTGQGYEQYF.